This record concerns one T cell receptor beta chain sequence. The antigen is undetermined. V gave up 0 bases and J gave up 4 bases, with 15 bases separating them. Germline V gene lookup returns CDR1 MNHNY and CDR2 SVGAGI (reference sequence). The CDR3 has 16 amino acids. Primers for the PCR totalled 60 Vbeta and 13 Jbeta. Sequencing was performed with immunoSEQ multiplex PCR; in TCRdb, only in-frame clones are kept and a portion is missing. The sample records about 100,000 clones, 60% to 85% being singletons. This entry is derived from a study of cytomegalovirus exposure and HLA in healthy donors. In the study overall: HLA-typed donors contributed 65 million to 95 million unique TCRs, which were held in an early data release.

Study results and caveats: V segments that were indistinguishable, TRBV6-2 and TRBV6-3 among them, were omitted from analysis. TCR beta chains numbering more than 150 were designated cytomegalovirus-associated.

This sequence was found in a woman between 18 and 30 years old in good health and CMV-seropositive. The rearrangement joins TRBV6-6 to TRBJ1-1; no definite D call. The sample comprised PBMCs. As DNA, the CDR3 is TGTGCCAGCAGTTACTCGAGAGGGTTAGATGGCACTGAAGCTTTCTTT. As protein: CASSYSRGLDGTEAFF.